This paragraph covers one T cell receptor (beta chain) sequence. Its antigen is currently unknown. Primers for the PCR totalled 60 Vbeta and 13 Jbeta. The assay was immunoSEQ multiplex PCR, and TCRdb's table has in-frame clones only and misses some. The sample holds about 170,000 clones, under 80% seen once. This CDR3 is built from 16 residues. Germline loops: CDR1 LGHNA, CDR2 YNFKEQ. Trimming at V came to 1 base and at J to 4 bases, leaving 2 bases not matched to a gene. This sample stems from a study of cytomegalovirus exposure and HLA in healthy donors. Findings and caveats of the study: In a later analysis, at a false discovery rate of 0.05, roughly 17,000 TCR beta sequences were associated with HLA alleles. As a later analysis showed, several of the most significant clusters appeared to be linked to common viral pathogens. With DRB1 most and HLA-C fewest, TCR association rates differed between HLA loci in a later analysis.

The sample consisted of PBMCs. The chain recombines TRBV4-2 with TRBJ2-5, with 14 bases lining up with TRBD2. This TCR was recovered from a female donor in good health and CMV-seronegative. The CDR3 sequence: CASSQGLAGGGETQYF. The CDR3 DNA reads TGTGCCAGCAGCCAAGGACTAGCGGGGGGGGGAGAGACCCAGTACTTC.